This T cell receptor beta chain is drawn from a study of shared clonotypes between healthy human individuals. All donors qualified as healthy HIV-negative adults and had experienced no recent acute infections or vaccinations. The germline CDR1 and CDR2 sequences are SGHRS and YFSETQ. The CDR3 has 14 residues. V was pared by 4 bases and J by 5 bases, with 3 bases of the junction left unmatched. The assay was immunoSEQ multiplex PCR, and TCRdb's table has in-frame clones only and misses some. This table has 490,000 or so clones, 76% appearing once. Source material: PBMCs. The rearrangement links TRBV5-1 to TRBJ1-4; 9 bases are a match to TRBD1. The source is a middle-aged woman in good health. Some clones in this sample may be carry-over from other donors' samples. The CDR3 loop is CASSLDRGNEKLFF. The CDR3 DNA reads TGCGCCAGCAGCCTGGACAGGGGAAATGAAAAACTGTTTTTT.